This TCR beta chain was sequenced during a study of tumor-infiltrating lymphocytes in primary liver carcinoma. Regarding the study as a whole: Overlap between tumor regions exceeded overlap of tumor with adjacent tissue or blood. Blood's top-250-clone fraction was significantly lower than that of tumors (p = 0.039).

Co-extraction yielded RNA and DNA from approximately 20-30 mg of unsorted bulk tissue. All patients had surgically resected primary liver carcinoma. Patients were treatment-naive with chronic HBV infection. A word on this clonotype: The target antigen is unknown. Relative to the germline gene, one junction end is altered; a read error may explain this.

From around 530 ng of total RNA, TCR beta-specific cDNA was reverse-transcribed using a constant-region primer. Slightly modified ARM-PCR served as the procedure for the TCR beta libraries. These libraries came from three rounds of nested multiplex PCR. TCRdb reprocessed the multiplex PCR reads with MiXCR, giving one entry per CDR3 protein. The repertoire holds around 79,000 distinct CDR3 sequences, roughly 72% seen once, with about 25% in the top ten. The TCR was taken from a man in his forties or fifties with primary liver carcinoma and hepatitis B virus infection. The sequencing input was tumor-adjacent normal liver tissue.

The CDR3 is CVSSQDLPYEQYF. The CDR3 coding sequence is TGCGTCAGCAGCCAAGATCTGCCCTACGAGCAGTATTTC. The chain is built from TRBV4-3 and TRBJ2-7, with D uncertain. CDR1 and CDR2 from the germline V gene are LGHNA and YSLEER. The CDR3 runs 13 residues.